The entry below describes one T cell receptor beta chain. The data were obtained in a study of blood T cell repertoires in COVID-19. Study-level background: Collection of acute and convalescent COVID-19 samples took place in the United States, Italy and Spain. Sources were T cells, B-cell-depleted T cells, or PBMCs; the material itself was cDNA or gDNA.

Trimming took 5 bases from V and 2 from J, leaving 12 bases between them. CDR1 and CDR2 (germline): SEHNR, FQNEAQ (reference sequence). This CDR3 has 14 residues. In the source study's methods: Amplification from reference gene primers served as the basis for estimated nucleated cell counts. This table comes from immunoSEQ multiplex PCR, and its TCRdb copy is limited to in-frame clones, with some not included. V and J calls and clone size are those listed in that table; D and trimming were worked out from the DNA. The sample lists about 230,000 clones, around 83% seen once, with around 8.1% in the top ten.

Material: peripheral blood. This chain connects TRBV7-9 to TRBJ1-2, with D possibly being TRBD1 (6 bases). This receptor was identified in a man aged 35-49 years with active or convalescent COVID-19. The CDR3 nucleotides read TGTGCCAGCAGCCCCTCGGACAGAAACTATGGCTACACCTTC. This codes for CASSPSDRNYGYTF.